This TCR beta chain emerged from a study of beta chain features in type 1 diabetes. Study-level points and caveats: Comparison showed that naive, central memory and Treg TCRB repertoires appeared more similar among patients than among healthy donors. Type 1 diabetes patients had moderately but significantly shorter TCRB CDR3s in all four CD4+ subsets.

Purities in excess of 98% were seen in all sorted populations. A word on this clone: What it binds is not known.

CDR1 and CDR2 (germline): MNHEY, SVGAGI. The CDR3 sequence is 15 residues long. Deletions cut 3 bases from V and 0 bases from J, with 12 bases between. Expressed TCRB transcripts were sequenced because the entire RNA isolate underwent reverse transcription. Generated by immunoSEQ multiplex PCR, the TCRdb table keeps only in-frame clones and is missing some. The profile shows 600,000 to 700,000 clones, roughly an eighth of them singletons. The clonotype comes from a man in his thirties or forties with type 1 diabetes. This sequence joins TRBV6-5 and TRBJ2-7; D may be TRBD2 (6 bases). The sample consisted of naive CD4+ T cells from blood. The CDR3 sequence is CASSYLGLHSYEQYF. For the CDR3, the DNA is TGTGCCAGCAGTTATCTGGGACTCCACTCCTACGAGCAGTACTTC.